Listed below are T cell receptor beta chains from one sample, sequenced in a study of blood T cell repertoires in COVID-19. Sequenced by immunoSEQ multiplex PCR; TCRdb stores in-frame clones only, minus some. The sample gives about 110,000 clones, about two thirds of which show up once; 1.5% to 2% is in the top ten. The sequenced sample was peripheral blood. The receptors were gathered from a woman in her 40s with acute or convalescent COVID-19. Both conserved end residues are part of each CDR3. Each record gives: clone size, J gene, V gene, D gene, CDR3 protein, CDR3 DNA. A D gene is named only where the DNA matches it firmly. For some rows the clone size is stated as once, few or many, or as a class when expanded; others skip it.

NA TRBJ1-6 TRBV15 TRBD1 CATSLPGQGALGYNSPLHF TGTGCCACCTCACTCCCGGGACAGGGGGCACTGGGCTATAATTCACCCCTCCACTTT
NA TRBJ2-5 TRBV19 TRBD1 CASRMSGQGTGETQYF TGTGCCAGTAGGATGTCGGGACAGGGGACGGGGGAGACCCAGTACTTC
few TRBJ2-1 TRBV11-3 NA CASSLDTGQAFF TGTGCCAGCAGCTTAGATACAGGTCAGGCGTTCTTC
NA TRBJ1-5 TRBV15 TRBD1 CATSWDRDSNQPQHF TGTGCCACCAGCTGGGACAGAGATAGCAATCAGCCCCAGCATTTT
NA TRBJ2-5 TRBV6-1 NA CASSEGGGAETQYF TGTGCCAGCAGTGAGGGAGGTGGGGCAGAGACCCAGTACTTC
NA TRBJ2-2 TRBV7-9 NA CASSVGGTIGELFF TGTGCCAGCAGTGTCGGAGGAACGATCGGGGAGCTGTTTTTT
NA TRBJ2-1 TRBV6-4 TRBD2 CASSPGSLAGGTSSYNEQFF TGTGCCAGCAGCCCCGGGAGTCTAGCGGGGGGAACTAGCTCCTACAATGAGCAGTTCTTC
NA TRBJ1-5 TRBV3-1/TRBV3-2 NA CASSPKYQGLSNQPQHF TGTGCCAGCAGCCCCAAGTACCAGGGGTTAAGCAATCAGCCCCAGCATTTT
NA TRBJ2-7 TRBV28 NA CASRGPNDAEQYF TGTGCCAGCAGGGGCCCGAACGATGCAGAGCAGTACTTC
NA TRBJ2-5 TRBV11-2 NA CASSLGPAGGETQYF TGTGCCAGCAGCTTAGGACCGGCAGGGGGGGAGACCCAGTACTTC
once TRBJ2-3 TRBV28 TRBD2 CASKSGGTSTDTQYF TGTGCCAGCAAAAGCGGGGGGACTAGCACAGATACGCAGTATTTT
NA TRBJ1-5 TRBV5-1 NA CASSLGQFGQPQHF TGCGCCAGCAGCTTGGGACAGTTTGGTCAGCCCCAGCATTTT
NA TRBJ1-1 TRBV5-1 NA CASSSGGIRTEEAFF TGCGCCAGCAGCTCCGGGGGGATAAGGACGGAGGAAGCTTTCTTT
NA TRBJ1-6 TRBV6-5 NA CASSYQGDSPLHF TGTGCCAGCAGTTATCAGGGCGATTCACCCCTCCACTTT
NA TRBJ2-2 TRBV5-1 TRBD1 CASSPGTVPGELFF TGCGCCAGCAGCCCGGGGACAGTTCCCGGGGAGCTGTTTTTT
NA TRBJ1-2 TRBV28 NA CASSLRAERGGYTF TGTGCCAGCAGTTTACGGGCAGAACGGGGTGGCTACACCTTC
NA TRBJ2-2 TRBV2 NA CASSGQSTGELFF TGTGCCAGCAGTGGCCAGTCGACCGGGGAGCTGTTTTTT
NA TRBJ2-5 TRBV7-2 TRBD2 CASSRGGQETQYF TGTGCCAGCAGTCGGGGGGGCCAAGAGACCCAGTACTTC
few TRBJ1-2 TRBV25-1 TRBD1 CASSADRAYYTF TGTGCCAGCAGTGCTGACAGGGCCTACTACACCTTC
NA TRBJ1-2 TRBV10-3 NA CAISETESRGYTF TGTGCCATCAGTGAGACAGAATCCAGAGGCTACACCTTC
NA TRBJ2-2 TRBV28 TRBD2 CASSLGGGTGELFF TGTGCCAGCAGTTTAGGGGGGGGGACCGGGGAGCTGTTTTTT
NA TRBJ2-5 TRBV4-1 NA CASSQVGARDRIQETQYF TGCGCCAGCAGCCAAGTTGGGGCCCGAGACAGGATACAAGAGACCCAGTACTTC
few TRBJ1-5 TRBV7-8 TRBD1 CASSQTGGGYSNQPQHF TGTGCCAGCAGCCAAACAGGGGGCGGTTATAGCAATCAGCCCCAGCATTTT
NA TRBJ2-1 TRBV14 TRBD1 CASSQPTLSDRGGVFLSYNEQFF TGTGCCAGCAGCCAACCCACACTGAGCGACAGGGGTGGGGTGTTTCTCTCCTACAATGAGCAGTTCTTC
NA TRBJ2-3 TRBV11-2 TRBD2 CASSLYAGGATAQYF TGTGCCAGCAGCTTATATGCGGGGGGGGCAACGGCGCAGTATTTT
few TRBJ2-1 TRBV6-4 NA CASSSGAYNEQFF TGTGCCAGCAGCTCGGGGGCCTACAATGAGCAGTTCTTC
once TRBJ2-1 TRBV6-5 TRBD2 CASSLSGGNNEQFF TGTGCCAGCAGTCTTAGCGGGGGAAACAATGAGCAGTTCTTC
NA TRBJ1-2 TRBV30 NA CAWSRGRYAGYTF TGTGCCTGGTCCCGTGGCAGGTACGCTGGCTACACCTTC
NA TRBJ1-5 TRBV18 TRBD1 CASSPGAGGRNQPQHF TGTGCCAGCTCACCAGGGGCAGGGGGTCGCAATCAGCCCCAGCATTTT
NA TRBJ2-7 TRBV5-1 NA CASSLKAQGSYEQYF TGCGCCAGCAGCTTGAAAGCACAGGGATCCTACGAGCAGTACTTC
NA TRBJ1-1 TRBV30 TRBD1 CAWSVLQGAAEAFF TGTGCCTGGAGTGTACTGCAGGGGGCAGCTGAAGCTTTCTTT
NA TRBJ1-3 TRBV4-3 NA CASSQDHYYSGNTIYF TGCGCCAGCAGCCAAGATCATTACTACTCTGGAAACACCATATATTTT
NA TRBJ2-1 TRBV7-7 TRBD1 CASSLDRGNEQFF TGTGCCAGCAGCTTAGACAGGGGCAATGAGCAGTTCTTC
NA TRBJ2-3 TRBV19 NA CASRGPTGTSTDTQYF TGTGCCAGTAGGGGGCCGACGGGCACTAGCACAGATACGCAGTATTTT
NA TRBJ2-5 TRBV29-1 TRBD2 CSVILAGHQETQYF TGCAGCGTGATACTAGCGGGGCACCAAGAGACCCAGTACTTC
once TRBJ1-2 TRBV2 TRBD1 CASSEASGGYGYTF TGTGCCAGCAGTGAAGCGTCAGGGGGCTATGGCTACACCTTC
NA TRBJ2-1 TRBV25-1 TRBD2 CASRGAGTRDEQFF TGTGCCAGCAGAGGGGCCGGGACTAGGGATGAGCAGTTCTTC
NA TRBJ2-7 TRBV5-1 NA CASSLEGGAGVEQYF TGCGCCAGCAGCTTGGAGGGCGGGGCCGGAGTCGAGCAGTACTTC
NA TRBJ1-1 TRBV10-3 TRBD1 CAISESLGTDMNTEAFF TGTGCCATCAGTGAGTCTTTAGGGACAGACATGAACACTGAAGCTTTCTTT
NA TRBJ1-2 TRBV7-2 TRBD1 CASSFRTGENYGYTF TGTGCCAGCAGCTTCCGGACAGGGGAAAACTATGGCTACACCTTC
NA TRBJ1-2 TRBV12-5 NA CASGPPGTRLVRGYTF TGTGCTAGTGGTCCTCCGGGAACAAGGCTCGTACGTGGCTACACCTTC
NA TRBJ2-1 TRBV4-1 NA CASSQPFSQGYNEQFF TGCGCCAGCAGCCAGCCCTTCTCCCAGGGATACAATGAGCAGTTCTTC
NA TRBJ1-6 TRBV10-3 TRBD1 CAIRPGQGYNSPLHF TGTGCCATCAGGCCGGGACAGGGGTATAATTCACCCCTCCACTTT
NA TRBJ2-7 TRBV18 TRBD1 CASSPDRGPTYEQYF TGTGCCAGCTCACCTGACAGGGGTCCTACCTACGAGCAGTACTTC
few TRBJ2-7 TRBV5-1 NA CASSYGTEQYF TGCGCCAGCAGCTACGGGACAGAGCAGTACTTC
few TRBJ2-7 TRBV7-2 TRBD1 CASSLVGQGAGEQYF TGTGCCAGCAGCTTAGTGGGACAGGGGGCTGGGGAGCAGTACTTC
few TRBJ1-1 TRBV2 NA CASSQTANTEAFF TGTGCCAGCAGCCAGACAGCAAACACTGAAGCTTTCTTT